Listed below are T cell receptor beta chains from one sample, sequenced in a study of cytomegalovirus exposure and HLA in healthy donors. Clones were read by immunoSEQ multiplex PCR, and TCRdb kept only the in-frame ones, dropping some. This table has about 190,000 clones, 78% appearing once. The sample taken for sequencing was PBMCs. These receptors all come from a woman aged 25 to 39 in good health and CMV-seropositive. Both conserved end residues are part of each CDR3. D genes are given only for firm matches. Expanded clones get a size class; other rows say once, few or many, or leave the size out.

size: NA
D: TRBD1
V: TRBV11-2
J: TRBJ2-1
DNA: TGTGCCAGCAGTCTCTCACAGGGGTATGAGCAGTTCTTC
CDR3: CASSLSQGYEQFF

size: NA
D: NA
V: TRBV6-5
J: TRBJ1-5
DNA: TGTGCCAGCAGAAGGGGAACGGGAGACCAGCCCCAGCATTTT
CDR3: CASRRGTGDQPQHF

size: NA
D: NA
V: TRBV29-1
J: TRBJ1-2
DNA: TGCAGCGTCACCCCACACCTTTATGGCTACACCTTC
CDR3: CSVTPHLYGYTF

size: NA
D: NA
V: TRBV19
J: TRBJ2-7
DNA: TGTGCCAGTAGACCCAGGGACTACGAGCAGTACTTC
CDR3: CASRPRDYEQYF

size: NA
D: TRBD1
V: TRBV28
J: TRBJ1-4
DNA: TGTGCCAGCAGTCCCCCAGGGGGGTTCCGAGGAGCTTTT
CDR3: CASSPPGGFRGAF

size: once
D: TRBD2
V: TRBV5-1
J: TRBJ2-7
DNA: TGCGCCAGTAGACTAGCGGGAGGGAACGAGCAGTACTTC
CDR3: CASRLAGGNEQYF

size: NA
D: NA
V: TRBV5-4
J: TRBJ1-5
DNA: TGTGCCAGCAGCTTAGATGAGAATCAGCCCCAGCATTTT
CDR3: CASSLDENQPQHF

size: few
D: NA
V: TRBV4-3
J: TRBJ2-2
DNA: TGCGCCAGCAGCCAGTTCTCGACAGATACCGGGGAGCTGTTTTTT
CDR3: CASSQFSTDTGELFF

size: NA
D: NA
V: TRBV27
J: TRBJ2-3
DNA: TGTGCCAGCATGGGTGAATTTGGAGCTACGCAGTATTTT
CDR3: CASMGEFGATQYF

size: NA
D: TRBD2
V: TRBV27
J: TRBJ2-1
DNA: TGTGCCAGCAGTACTAGCGGGAGCTACAATGAGCAGTTCTTC
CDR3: CASSTSGSYNEQFF

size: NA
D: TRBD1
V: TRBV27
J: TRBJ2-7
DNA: TGTGCCAGCACAACGACAGGGGGCAGCTACGAGCAGTACTTC
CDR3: CASTTTGGSYEQYF

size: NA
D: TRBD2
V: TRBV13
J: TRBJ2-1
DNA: TGTGCCAGCAGCTCCGCCCGGGTAGCGGGAGAATATGGTGAGCAGTTCTTC
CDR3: CASSSARVAGEYGEQFF

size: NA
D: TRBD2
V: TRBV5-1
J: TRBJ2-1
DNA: TGCGCCAGCAGCTTGGCGGCTAGCGGGGCCTACAATGAGCAGTTCTTC
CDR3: CASSLAASGAYNEQFF

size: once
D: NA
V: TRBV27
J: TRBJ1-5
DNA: TGTGCCAGCAGTTTTAGGGGCCTCCCGCCCCAGCATTTT
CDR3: CASSFRGLPPQHF

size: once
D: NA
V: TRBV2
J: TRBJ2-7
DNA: TGTGCCAGCAGTTCCGACTGGTTCGGCTACGAGCAGTACTTC
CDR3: CASSSDWFGYEQYF

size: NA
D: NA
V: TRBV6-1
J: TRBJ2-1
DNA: TGTGCCAGCAGTTTCTCCGGGATTGGGAATGAGCAGTTCTTC
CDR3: CASSFSGIGNEQFF

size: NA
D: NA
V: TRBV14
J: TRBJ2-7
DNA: TGTGCCAGCAGCCTAAACCCAGGCTCCTACGAGCAGTACTTC
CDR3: CASSLNPGSYEQYF

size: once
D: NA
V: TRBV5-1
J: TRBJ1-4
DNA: TGCGCCAGCAGCGAAACGGGGGCAACTAATGAAAAACTGTTTTTT
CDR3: CASSETGATNEKLFF

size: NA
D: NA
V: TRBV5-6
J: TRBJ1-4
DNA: TGTGCCAGCAGCTTTCAAACTAATGAAAAACTGTTTTTT
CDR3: CASSFQTNEKLFF

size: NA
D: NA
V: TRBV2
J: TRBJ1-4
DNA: TGTGCCAGCGCTTACGGGGAAGGCTTTAATGAAAAACTGTTTTTT
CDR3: CASAYGEGFNEKLFF

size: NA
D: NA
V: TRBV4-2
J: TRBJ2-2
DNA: TGTGCCAGCAGCCAAGATATTAGCATTACGACCGGGGAGCTGTTTTTT
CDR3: CASSQDISITTGELFF

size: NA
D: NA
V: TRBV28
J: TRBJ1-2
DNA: TGTGCCAGCAGGCCTAGCACGAGGCTGGGCTATGGCTACACCTTC
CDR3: CASRPSTRLGYGYTF

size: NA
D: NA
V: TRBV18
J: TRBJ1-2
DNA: TGTGCCAGCTCACCACCGTATCAGGAATTAAATGGCTACACCTTC
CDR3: CASSPPYQELNGYTF

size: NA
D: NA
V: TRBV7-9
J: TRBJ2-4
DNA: TGTGCCAGCACCCTGGAGGGTACGATGGGGTTAGCCAAAAACATTCAGTACTTC
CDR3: CASTLEGTMGLAKNIQYF

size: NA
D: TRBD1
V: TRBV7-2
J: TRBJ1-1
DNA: TGTGCCAGCAGCTTAGCCCCCGGGACAGGGACAACTGAAGCTTTCTTT
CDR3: CASSLAPGTGTTEAFF

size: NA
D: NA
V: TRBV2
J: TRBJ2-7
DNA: TGTGCCAGCAGTGTTTTTAGAACGGAGGCCTACGAGCAGTACTTC
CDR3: CASSVFRTEAYEQYF

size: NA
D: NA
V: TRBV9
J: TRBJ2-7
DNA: TGTGCCAGCAGCGGGAGTTCCTACGAGCAGTACTTC
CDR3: CASSGSSYEQYF

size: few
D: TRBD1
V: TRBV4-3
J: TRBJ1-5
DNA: TGCGCCAGCAGCCGCAACAGGGGTTATGGTCAGCCCCAGCATTTT
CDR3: CASSRNRGYGQPQHF